This is a list of T cell receptor beta chains from one sample in a study of shared clonotypes between healthy human individuals. Using immunoSEQ multiplex PCR, the repertoire was profiled, and TCRdb retains in-frame clones only, with some absent. The sample includes about 1 million clones, about 76% seen only once; the top ten take approximately 1.3%. Sequenced material: memory CD4+ T cells sorted from blood. The receptors come from a man between 18 and 35 years old in good health. Both conserved end residues are part of each CDR3. The order of the fields is V gene, D gene, J gene, clone size, CDR3 DNA, CDR3 protein. A D gene is named only where the DNA matches it firmly. Clone size, where shown, is once, few, many, or a class for clones that have expanded.

V gene: TRBV4-3; D gene: -; J gene: TRBJ2-2; clone size: -; CDR3 DNA: TGCGCCAGCAGCCACGGACCCAGCACGGCACCCGGGGAGCTGTTTTTT; CDR3 protein: CASSHGPSTAPGELFF
V gene: TRBV4-3; D gene: -; J gene: TRBJ2-7; clone size: -; CDR3 DNA: TGCGCCAGCAGCCAAGATCGGGCAACCCTCTACGAGCAGTACTTC; CDR3 protein: CASSQDRATLYEQYF
V gene: TRBV4-1; D gene: TRBD2; J gene: TRBJ2-3; clone size: -; CDR3 DNA: TGCGCCAGCAGCCCCCCCGGACTAGCGGGGGGAGATACGCAGTATTTT; CDR3 protein: CASSPPGLAGGDTQYF
V gene: TRBV29-1; D gene: TRBD2; J gene: TRBJ2-7; clone size: -; CDR3 DNA: TGCAGCGTGCCGGGACTAGCGACGGGCGAGCAGTACTTC; CDR3 protein: CSVPGLATGEQYF
V gene: TRBV7-9; D gene: -; J gene: TRBJ2-2; clone size: -; CDR3 DNA: TGTGCCAGCAGCTTAGGACAGCCCGGGGAGCTGTTTTTT; CDR3 protein: CASSLGQPGELFF
V gene: TRBV30; D gene: -; J gene: TRBJ2-5; clone size: few; CDR3 DNA: TGTGCCTGGAGTGGCCCTAGGGGGGAGACCCAGTACTTC; CDR3 protein: CAWSGPRGETQYF
V gene: TRBV10-3; D gene: TRBD1; J gene: TRBJ2-1; clone size: -; CDR3 DNA: TGTGCCATCAGCCTCGGGGACAGTAGGACTGAGCAGTTCTTC; CDR3 protein: CAISLGDSRTEQFF
V gene: TRBV30; D gene: TRBD1; J gene: TRBJ1-6; clone size: once; CDR3 DNA: TGTGCCTGGGAGACAGGGGCCGCCCGTTCACCCCTCCACTTT; CDR3 protein: CAWETGAARSPLHF
V gene: TRBV6-5; D gene: TRBD2; J gene: TRBJ2-7; clone size: -; CDR3 DNA: TGTGCCACCCAACGAGCGGGAGCTGGGTCCTACGAGCAGTACTTC; CDR3 protein: CATQRAGAGSYEQYF
V gene: TRBV4-3; D gene: -; J gene: TRBJ1-3; clone size: -; CDR3 DNA: TGCGCCAGCAGCCAACAACAGGGAGCTGGAAACACCATATATTTT; CDR3 protein: CASSQQQGAGNTIYF
V gene: TRBV5-1; D gene: -; J gene: TRBJ2-3; clone size: -; CDR3 DNA: TGCGCCAGCAGCTTTTCAGGGGTCACAGATACGCAGTATTTT; CDR3 protein: CASSFSGVTDTQYF
V gene: TRBV15; D gene: TRBD1; J gene: TRBJ2-1; clone size: many; CDR3 DNA: TGTGCCACCAGCCCGGGACAGGGATACAATGAGCAGTTCTTC; CDR3 protein: CATSPGQGYNEQFF
V gene: TRBV7-6; D gene: TRBD1; J gene: TRBJ1-3; clone size: -; CDR3 DNA: TGTGCCAGCAGCCAGGGGGGACTTCTCTCTGGAAACACCATATATTTT; CDR3 protein: CASSQGGLLSGNTIYF
V gene: TRBV11-2; D gene: -; J gene: TRBJ1-6; clone size: -; CDR3 DNA: TGTGCCAGCAGACCAGACAGGTCCTGGGTAGGGAATTCACCCCTCCACTTT; CDR3 protein: CASRPDRSWVGNSPLHF
V gene: TRBV6-5; D gene: TRBD1; J gene: TRBJ1-3; clone size: once; CDR3 DNA: TGTGCCAGCAGTTACAGGGACAGGGGAGCTGGAAACACCATATATTTT; CDR3 protein: CASSYRDRGAGNTIYF
V gene: TRBV5-1; D gene: TRBD1; J gene: TRBJ1-1; clone size: -; CDR3 DNA: TGCGCCAGCAGCGTGGGACAGGGGGGCACTGAAGCTTTCTTT; CDR3 protein: CASSVGQGGTEAFF
V gene: TRBV6-4; D gene: -; J gene: TRBJ2-7; clone size: -; CDR3 DNA: TGTGCCAGCAGTATACAGGGTGACGAGCAGTACTTC; CDR3 protein: CASSIQGDEQYF
V gene: TRBV30; D gene: TRBD1; J gene: TRBJ1-2; clone size: once; CDR3 DNA: TGTGCCTGGAGTGCAGAACAGGGGGCGCGAAACTATGGCTACACCTTC; CDR3 protein: CAWSAEQGARNYGYTF
V gene: TRBV27; D gene: TRBD1; J gene: TRBJ1-1; clone size: -; CDR3 DNA: TGTGCCAGCAGTCTTCCGACAGGGAAGGGGAGAACGACTGAAGCTTTCTTT; CDR3 protein: CASSLPTGKGRTTEAFF
V gene: TRBV27; D gene: TRBD1; J gene: TRBJ2-5; clone size: -; CDR3 DNA: TGTGCCAGCAGTTTGACCGACAGGGACCAAGAGACCCAGTACTTC; CDR3 protein: CASSLTDRDQETQYF
V gene: TRBV7-2; D gene: -; J gene: TRBJ1-4; clone size: -; CDR3 DNA: TGTGCCAGCAATCCACTAGGGGGGTCTGAAAAACTGTTTTTT; CDR3 protein: CASNPLGGSEKLFF
V gene: TRBV18; D gene: -; J gene: TRBJ2-2; clone size: -; CDR3 DNA: TGTGCCAGCTCAAGGTTCGAAACCGGGGAGCTGTTTTTT; CDR3 protein: CASSRFETGELFF
V gene: TRBV4-3; D gene: -; J gene: TRBJ1-1; clone size: few; CDR3 DNA: TGCGCCAGCAGCCAAGATCTCGGGAACACTGAAGCTTTCTTT; CDR3 protein: CASSQDLGNTEAFF
V gene: TRBV27; D gene: TRBD1; J gene: TRBJ1-4; clone size: few; CDR3 DNA: TGTGCCAGCAGTTTCCGGGACAGGGTCTTATCGGGTGAAAAACTGTTTTTT; CDR3 protein: CASSFRDRVLSGEKLFF
V gene: TRBV6-5; D gene: -; J gene: TRBJ2-7; clone size: -; CDR3 DNA: TGTGCCAGCAGTTACCGCGGACAGAGCTTCTACGAGCAGTACTTC; CDR3 protein: CASSYRGQSFYEQYF
V gene: TRBV5-1; D gene: -; J gene: TRBJ2-7; clone size: few; CDR3 DNA: TGCGCCAGCAGCGGTAACGCAGGGAGCCTAACCTACGAGCAGTACTTC; CDR3 protein: CASSGNAGSLTYEQYF
V gene: TRBV29-1; D gene: -; J gene: TRBJ2-7; clone size: -; CDR3 DNA: TGCAGCGTTGGGGGCCCGGTCCCCTACGAGCAGTACTTC; CDR3 protein: CSVGGPVPYEQYF
V gene: TRBV27; D gene: TRBD1; J gene: TRBJ1-6; clone size: many; CDR3 DNA: TGTGCCAGCAAGGGCCAGGGGGATTCACCCCTCCACTTT; CDR3 protein: CASKGQGDSPLHF
V gene: TRBV7-6; D gene: TRBD1; J gene: TRBJ1-6; clone size: -; CDR3 DNA: TGTGCCAGCAGCTCGACCGGGACAGATAATTCACCCCTCCACTTT; CDR3 protein: CASSSTGTDNSPLHF
V gene: TRBV30; D gene: TRBD2; J gene: TRBJ2-3; clone size: -; CDR3 DNA: TGTGCCTGGAGTGGGCCTAGCGGGAGGAGGGATACGCAGTATTTT; CDR3 protein: CAWSGPSGRRDTQYF
V gene: TRBV6-5; D gene: TRBD1; J gene: TRBJ1-4; clone size: -; CDR3 DNA: TGTGCCAGCAGAAAAACAGGGGGTGATGAAAAACTGTTTTTT; CDR3 protein: CASRKTGGDEKLFF
V gene: TRBV7-9; D gene: -; J gene: TRBJ2-7; clone size: few; CDR3 DNA: TGTGCCAGCACCCCCTACGAGGGGGTAAGGTACGAGCAGTACTTC; CDR3 protein: CASTPYEGVRYEQYF
V gene: TRBV5-4; D gene: -; J gene: TRBJ1-2; clone size: once; CDR3 DNA: TGTGCCAGCAGCTTCTTTCTTACAGTGAGGGGCTACACCTTC; CDR3 protein: CASSFFLTVRGYTF
V gene: TRBV5-1; D gene: -; J gene: TRBJ1-1; clone size: few; CDR3 DNA: TGCGCCAGCAGCTTGGACGGGCTGGGAGCTTTCTTT; CDR3 protein: CASSLDGLGAFF
V gene: TRBV19; D gene: -; J gene: TRBJ1-5; clone size: -; CDR3 DNA: TGTGCCAGTAGTATAGATCGGAAAGGGGCGGGCCAGCCCCAGCATTTT; CDR3 protein: CASSIDRKGAGQPQHF
V gene: TRBV5-1; D gene: TRBD2; J gene: TRBJ2-1; clone size: many; CDR3 DNA: TGCGCCAGCAGCCGGGAGGGACTAGCGGGAACTGAGCAGTTCTTC; CDR3 protein: CASSREGLAGTEQFF
V gene: TRBV18; D gene: -; J gene: TRBJ2-3; clone size: once; CDR3 DNA: TGTGCCAGCTCACCACGTCGGGCTAAGGGTACAGATACGCAGTATTTT; CDR3 protein: CASSPRRAKGTDTQYF
V gene: TRBV6-5; D gene: -; J gene: TRBJ2-1; clone size: -; CDR3 DNA: TGTGCCAGCAGTTTGAGACCAGGTGGGGAACAGTTCTTC; CDR3 protein: CASSLRPGGEQFF
V gene: TRBV15; D gene: -; J gene: TRBJ1-2; clone size: -; CDR3 DNA: TGTGCCACCAGCAGAGATCTTCAGGGAATGGGTGGCTACACCTTC; CDR3 protein: CATSRDLQGMGGYTF
V gene: TRBV11-2; D gene: -; J gene: TRBJ2-7; clone size: -; CDR3 DNA: TGTGCCAGCAGCTTAACAGGGTGGGGCGAGCAGTACTTC; CDR3 protein: CASSLTGWGEQYF
V gene: TRBV6-5; D gene: -; J gene: TRBJ2-5; clone size: -; CDR3 DNA: TGTGCCAGCAGACCCAGTACAGGAACCCAAGAGACCCAGTACTTC; CDR3 protein: CASRPSTGTQETQYF
V gene: TRBV2; D gene: -; J gene: TRBJ2-1; clone size: -; CDR3 DNA: TGTGCCAGCAGTGAAGCATTGGGCCCCCACTCCTACAATGAGCAGTTCTTC; CDR3 protein: CASSEALGPHSYNEQFF
V gene: TRBV5-1; D gene: TRBD1; J gene: TRBJ1-2; clone size: -; CDR3 DNA: TGCGCCAGCAGCTTGGCGACAGGGTATGGTGGCTACACCTTC; CDR3 protein: CASSLATGYGGYTF
V gene: TRBV19; D gene: TRBD1; J gene: TRBJ1-2; clone size: -; CDR3 DNA: TGTGCCAGTAGTCGGGGGATGACAGGGAACTATGGCTACACCTTC; CDR3 protein: CASSRGMTGNYGYTF
V gene: TRBV6-1; D gene: TRBD1; J gene: TRBJ1-2; clone size: -; CDR3 DNA: TGTGCCAGCAGTGTTCCGGGACAGGGGAGGACCACCTTC; CDR3 protein: CASSVPGQGRTTF
V gene: TRBV15; D gene: -; J gene: TRBJ2-7; clone size: -; CDR3 DNA: TGTGCCACCAGCAGAGAGTTGGGCAGGGGAGACTACGAGCAGTACTTC; CDR3 protein: CATSRELGRGDYEQYF
V gene: TRBV5-1; D gene: TRBD1; J gene: TRBJ2-7; clone size: once; CDR3 DNA: TGCGCCAGCAGCCAATCGACAGGGGGCGACGAGCAGTACTTC; CDR3 protein: CASSQSTGGDEQYF
V gene: TRBV29-1; D gene: -; J gene: TRBJ1-3; clone size: -; CDR3 DNA: TGCAGCGCCAAGACGGCAGGAAACACCATATATTTT; CDR3 protein: CSAKTAGNTIYF